The clone carrying this T cell receptor beta chain counts as large. No antigen is known for it. The V and J ends lost 8 bases and 6 bases, in that order; junction bases with no gene match: 3. This CDR3 has 11 amino acids. Adaptor-ligated barcode primers were used to amplify TRBV12-4/TRBJ1-2 clonotypes. A single record per CDR3 protein comes from TCRdb applying MiXCR to the multiplex PCR reads. The table shows about 190 distinct CDR3 sequences, with around 2.4% occurring only once. Study-wide findings and caveats: In terms of TCR gene usage, tumor memory CD4+ T cells clustered together with blood and lymph node memory CD4+ cells, as well as with lymph node naive CD4+ cells.

This chain uses TRBV12-3 or TRBV12-4 with TRBJ1-2; TRBD1 matches at 7 bases. The sequenced material came from memory CD4+ T cells sorted from blood. Sample subset: memory CD4+ T cells, CD4+CD45RO+CD25-. The source is a female donor with breast cancer. The CDR3 sequence: CASGTANGYTF. In nucleotides, the CDR3 is TGTGCCAGCGGGACAGCTAATGGCTACACCTTC.